These 19 T cell receptor beta chains were all obtained from the same sample, sequenced in a study of T cells in localized non-small cell lung cancer. The method was immunoSEQ multiplex PCR; TCRdb's version includes in-frame clones alone and lacks a portion of them. The data hold tens of thousands of clones, with 80% to 90% observed a single time. The sample was PBMCs, taken before any cancer treatment. Receptor source: a man aged 40 to 69 with stage II squamous cell lung carcinoma.

This chain connects TRBV15 to TRBJ2-7; D unclear. The V gene's germline CDR1 is LNHNV and CDR2 YYDKDF (reference sequence). The length of the CDR3 is 14 residues. V was clipped by 0 bases and J by 2 bases, with 8 bases between them. This CDR3 reads CATSREVGAYEQYF. The CDR3 region has the DNA TGTGCCACCAGCAGAGAAGTAGGAGCCTACGAGCAGTACTTC.

The V and J genes are TRBV2 and TRBJ1-1, with 7 bases identical to TRBD1. Germline-derived CDR1 and CDR2 are SNHLY and FYNNEI. The length of the CDR3 is 13 residues. V was pared by 6 bases and J by 6 bases, with 7 bases of the junction left unmatched. CDR3 loop: CASSFRGLAEAFF. As DNA, the CDR3 is TGTGCCAGCAGCTTTAGGGGGCTCGCTGAAGCTTTCTTT.

The CDR3 DNA sequence: TGTGCCAGCGCCACGGGGGCCTACGAGCAGTACTTC. Its translation is CASATGAYEQYF. The chain links TRBV6-5 to TRBJ2-7; D is possibly TRBD2 (6 bases). V was pared by 8 bases and J by 2 bases, with 10 bases between. Looked up from germline, CDR1 is MNHEY and CDR2 is SVGAGI. The CDR3 extends over 12 amino acids.

This chain uses TRBV15 with TRBJ2-3; a possible D gene is TRBD2 (5 bases). CDR3 length: 12 amino acids. Germline V lookup: CDR1 LNHNV, CDR2 YYDKDF (reference sequence). V lost 0 bases and J 11 bases, leaving 9 bases between the germline ends. The CDR3 DNA sequence: TGTGCCACCAGCAGAGATGTTGAGGGGCAGTATTTT. Translation: CATSRDVEGQYF. Filled out from reference TRBV15 and TRBJ2-3, the complete variable domain reads DAMVIQNPRYQVTQFGKPVTLSCSQTLNHNVMYWYQQKSSQAPKLLFHYYDKDFNNEADTPDNFQSRRPNTSFCFLDIRSPGLGDTAMYLCATSRDVEGQYFGPGTRLTVL.

The CDR3 sequence is CASSHDGLDREQFF. The CDR3 coding sequence is TGTGCCAGCAGCCATGATGGACTAGACCGGGAGCAGTTCTTC. The rearrangement links TRBV9 to TRBJ2-1; the match to TRBD2 covers 7 bases. V lost 4 bases, J lost 10 bases, and 11 bases stayed unmatched. The germline gives CDR1 SGDLS, CDR2 YYNGEE. The CDR3 contains 14 residues.

The chain links TRBV6-5 to TRBJ1-2, with D possibly matching TRBD1 (5 bases). Between the trimmed V and J ends, which lost 7 bases and 5 bases, there was a span of 11 bases. This CDR3 region has 12 residues. Germline CDR1 and CDR2: MNHEY and SVGAGI. This chain's CDR3 is CASTKRGYGYTF. CDR3 DNA: TGTGCCAGCACCAAGAGGGGATATGGCTACACCTTC.

This sequence joins TRBV4-1 and TRBJ1-1, with TRBD1 matching over 8 bases. The V segment lost 1 base and the J segment 10 bases; nucleotides outside the gene matches: 5. This CDR3 has 13 amino acids. Germline assignment: CDR1 MGHRA and CDR2 YSYEKL. CDR3 bases: TGCGCCAGCAGCCAAGCAGGGGGCGGAGGAGCTTTCTTT. Its protein is CASSQAGGGGAFF.

V is TRBV10-3 and J is TRBJ2-7; 7 bases agree with TRBD1. Germline V lookup: CDR1 ENHRY, CDR2 SYGVKD. J gave up 5 bases and V 3 bases, and 7 bases lay outside the gene matches. The CDR3 loop spans 14 amino acids. CDR3 in DNA: TGTGCCATCAGTGACTACGACAGGGCCGACGAGCAGTACTTC. Amino acid sequence: CAISDYDRADEQYF.

This chain links TRBV28 with TRBJ2-1; the match to TRBD2 covers 10 bases. Per the germline V gene, CDR1 is MDHEN and CDR2 is SYDVKM. V dropped 5 bases and J dropped 2; count of bases not matched to a gene: 9. The CDR3 is 17 residues long. The CDR3 sequence: CASSPPLAGSTYNEQFF. CDR3 DNA: TGTGCCAGCAGTCCCCCACTAGCGGGGTCTACCTACAATGAGCAGTTCTTC.

This chain connects TRBV9 to TRBJ1-1; no firm D call. The CDR3 has 14 residues. Trimming shortened V by 7 bases and J by 0 bases, and 13 bases separated the two germline ends. The germline V gene encodes CDR1 SGDLS and CDR2 YYNGEE. CDR3 amino acids: CASGPNTLNTEAFF. The CDR3 coding sequence is TGTGCCAGCGGGCCTAATACATTGAACACTGAAGCTTTCTTT.

The chain uses TRBV9 and TRBJ2-1; D is perhaps TRBD1 or TRBD2 (5 bases each). V dropped 3 bases and J dropped 5 bases, with 15 bases sitting between them. The CDR3 loop spans 15 amino acids. Per germline, CDR1 SGDLS and CDR2 YYNGEE. This CDR3 reads CASSASGTFDNEQFF. Written as DNA, the CDR3 is TGTGCCAGCAGCGCCTCCGGGACCTTCGACAATGAGCAGTTCTTC.

The chain combines TRBV7-8 with TRBJ2-5; 7 nucleotides line up with TRBD1. The tail of the sequence fits TRBJ2-7 better, so the J call may be wrong. Germline V gene data show CDR1 as SGHVS and CDR2 as FQNEAQ. CDR3 size: 16 residues. CDR3 coding DNA: TGTGCCAGCAGCTCCTCAAGGACAGGTTATTACTACGAGCAGTACTTC. Protein product: CASSSSRTGYYYEQYF.

The J gene is TRBJ1-3, the V gene TRBV4-1; possible D gene TRBD1, 5 bases. Germline V gene lookup returns CDR1 MGHRA and CDR2 YSYEKL. Trimming took 4 bases from V and 7 from J, leaving 20 bases between them. The CDR3 has 16 amino acids. This CDR3 reads CASSPLGALLDNTIYF. CDR3 nucleotides: TGCGCCAGCAGCCCCCTAGGGGCACTCCTAGACAACACCATATATTTT.

The chain uses TRBV5-1 and TRBJ1-4, with 10 bases that match TRBD1. Germline V gene sequence: CDR1 SGHRS, CDR2 YFSETQ. V lost 3 bases and J lost 6; bases outside the gene matches: 5. This CDR3 region has 15 residues. The CDR3 is CASSSMTGGDEKLFF. For the CDR3, the DNA is TGCGCCAGCAGCTCTATGACAGGGGGCGATGAAAAACTGTTTTTT.

J is TRBJ2-6 and V is TRBV28; D not certain. V dropped 3 bases and J dropped 6 bases, with 6 bases sitting between them. Per the germline V gene, CDR1 is MDHEN and CDR2 is SYDVKM. This CDR3 comprises 13 residues. The CDR3 protein is CASSLDLANVLTF. CDR3 sequence (DNA): TGTGCCAGCAGTTTGGACCTGGCCAACGTCCTGACTTTC.

This chain uses TRBV5-5 with TRBJ1-5; no definite D call. Trimming took off 2 bases at V and 5 bases at J, with 14 bases between the two ends. Germline CDR1 reads SGHKS; CDR2 reads YYEKEE (reference sequence). The CDR3 contains 15 residues. CDR3 protein: CASSFGSSWDQPQHF. In nucleotides, the CDR3 is TGTGCCAGCAGCTTCGGGTCTAGCTGGGATCAGCCCCAGCATTTT.

The chain employs TRBV19 and TRBJ2-4; D unclear. From germline, CDR1 is LNHDA and CDR2 SQIVND (reference sequence). V lost 3 bases and J lost 3, with 12 bases in between. The CDR3 length is 15 residues. CDR3 region: CASSMSSRYKNIQYF. The CDR3 coding sequence is TGTGCCAGTAGTATGAGCAGCCGATACAAAAACATTCAGTACTTC. The full variable domain, rest sourced from reference TRBV19 and TRBJ2-4, is DGGITQSPKYLFRKEGQNVTLSCEQNLNHDAMYWYRQDPGQGLRLIYYSQIVNDFQKGDIAEGYSVSREKKESFPLTVTSAQKNPTAFYLCASSMSSRYKNIQYFGAGTRLSVL.

The chain uses TRBV28 and TRBJ2-2; D is uncertain. Germline values: CDR1 MDHEN, CDR2 SYDVKM. This CDR3 comprises 12 residues. The germline V and J ends were trimmed by 6 bases and 5 bases, with 7 bases remaining between them. This CDR3 reads CASSPTTGELFF. CDR3 coding DNA: TGTGCCAGCAGCCCTACTACCGGGGAGCTGTTTTTT.

This clone was picked up one time. The genes are TRBV6-1 and TRBJ2-1; TRBD1 matches at 9 bases. V trimming: 3 bases; J trimming: 8 bases; junction bases outside the gene matches: 8. Germline CDR1 MNHNS, CDR2 SASEGT. This CDR3 is 15 amino acids long. CDR3 coding DNA: TGTGCCAGCAGTGAGGGCCCGCGACAGGGGGATGAGCAGTTCTTC. Translation: CASSEGPRQGDEQFF.